The 22 T cell receptor beta chains in this list originate from one sample, sequenced in a study of blood T cell repertoires in COVID-19. The method was immunoSEQ multiplex PCR; TCRdb's version includes in-frame clones alone and lacks a portion of them. The sample shows roughly 300,000 clones, more than 75% of them seen only once. The sample was PBMCs or T cells enriched from blood (not recorded which). These receptor sequences come from a young woman who had recovered from COVID-19.

This clone was detected once. V is TRBV6-5 and J is TRBJ1-5; D not resolved. CDR3 size: 13 residues. Trimming removed 10 bases from V and 4 bases from J, with 14 bases in between. CDR1 is MNHEY, CDR2 SVGAGI, per germline. For the CDR3, the DNA is TGTGCCACCTCCGACACAGAAAATCAGCCCCAGCATTTT. Amino acids: CATSDTENQPQHF.

This clone occurred once. The chain employs TRBV2 and TRBJ1-1; D might be TRBD1 (5 bases). Trimming stripped 5 bases from V and 1 base from J, with 8 bases between. The CDR3 has 13 amino acids. Germline lookup yields CDR1 SNHLY and CDR2 FYNNEI. The CDR3 nucleotides read TGTGCCAGCAGTCCGGGGGGGAACACTGAAGCTTTCTTT. The encoded protein is CASSPGGNTEAFF. Supplemented by reference TRBV2 and TRBJ1-1, the full variable domain reads EPEVTQTPSHQVTQMGQEVILRCVPISNHLYFYWYRQILGQKVEFLVSFYNNEISEKSEIFDDQFSVERPDGSNFTLKIRSTKLEDSAMYFCASSPGGNTEAFFGQGTRLTVV.

The chain couples TRBV18 to TRBJ2-1; D ambiguous. V lost 0 bases to trimming and J lost 5 bases, with 14 bases between them. The CDR3 consists of 16 residues. The germline V gene has CDR1 KGHSH and CDR2 LQKENI. The CDR3 nucleotides read TGTGCCAGCTCACCACCGAATGGGCAGAGTAACAATGAGCAGTTCTTC. Its translation is CASSPPNGQSNNEQFF.

This chain joins TRBV5-6 and TRBJ2-5, with 9 bases lining up with TRBD2. Germline CDR1 is SGHDT and CDR2 is YYEEEE. The J segment lost 4 bases and the V segment lost 0 bases, leaving 13 bases of the junction unmatched. This CDR3 has 18 amino acids. The CDR3 protein is CASSLVYGTSRPGETQYF. The CDR3 coding sequence is TGTGCCAGCAGCTTGGTGTACGGGACTAGCCGTCCGGGAGAGACCCAGTACTTC.

The chain uses TRBV7-3 and TRBJ1-1; 7 bases fit TRBD1. The CDR3 is 13 amino acids. The trim removed 5 bases at V and 6 bases at J, leaving 6 bases unmatched. The germline V gene encodes CDR1 SGHTA and CDR2 FQGTGA. In DNA form, the CDR3 reads TGTGCCAGCAGCCCAGACAGGGAGTCTGAAGCTTTCTTT. The encoded protein is CASSPDRESEAFF. Based on the CDR3 plus reference TRBV7-3 and TRBJ1-1, the full variable domain is GAGVSQTPSNKVTEKGKYVELRCDPISGHTALYWYRQSLGQGPEFLIYFQGTGAADDSGLPNDRFFAVRPEGSVSTLKIQRTERGDSAVYLCASSPDRESEAFFGQGTRLTVV.

This chain uses TRBV19 with TRBJ2-3; TRBD1 agrees at 7 bases. V lost 3 bases, J lost 4 bases, and 7 bases stayed unmatched. The CDR3 extends over 15 amino acids. Per germline, CDR1 LNHDA and CDR2 SQIVND (reference sequence). In DNA form, the CDR3 reads TGTGCCAGTAGTATCGACAGGGCTTCCGCAGATACGCAGTATTTT. It yields the protein CASSIDRASADTQYF.

The chain employs TRBV2 and TRBJ2-1, with a weak D call TRBD1 (6 bases). Germline CDR1 is SNHLY and CDR2 is FYNNEI. V shed 0 bases and J shed 14 bases, with 17 bases lying between them. The CDR3 runs to 14 residues. This CDR3 reads CASSEATPGTIEFF. In nucleotides, the CDR3 is TGTGCCAGCAGTGAAGCAACCCCCGGGACAATCGAGTTCTTC.

This clone appeared a single time. The chain joins TRBV7-9 to TRBJ2-1; tentatively, D is TRBD2 (5 bases). Looked up from germline, CDR1 is SEHNR and CDR2 is FQNEAQ (reference sequence). V lost 2 bases to trimming and J lost 7 bases, with 18 bases between them. The CDR3 is 16 amino acids. CDR3 sequence (DNA): TGTGCCAGCAGCTTAACCGGTATCGGGAACAAGAATGAGCAGTTCTTC. Translated, it gives CASSLTGIGNKNEQFF. Complete variable domain (other parts from reference TRBV7-9 and TRBJ2-1): DTGVSQNPRHKITKRGQNVTFRCDPISEHNRLYWYRQTLGQGPEFLTYFQNEAQLEKSRLLSDRFSAERPKGSFSTLEIQRTEQGDSAMYLCASSLTGIGNKNEQFFGPGTRLTVL.

The chain links TRBV14 to TRBJ1-1; no reliable D call. The CDR3 spans 13 residues. Between the trimmed V and J ends, which lost 6 bases and 8 bases, there was a span of 16 bases. Germline assignment: CDR1 SGHDN and CDR2 FVKESK. Written as DNA, the CDR3 is TGTGCCAGCAGGATGAGGAGGGCAGGCGAAGCTTTCTTT. This translates into CASRMRRAGEAFF.

CDR3 loop: CASSVLARGHEQYF. CDR3 nucleotide sequence: TGCGCCAGCAGTGTTCTAGCCAGGGGACACGAGCAGTACTTC. This chain uses TRBV4-1 with TRBJ2-7; D is possibly TRBD1 (6 bases). Germline CDR1 reads MGHRA; CDR2 reads YSYEKL. This CDR3 has 14 amino acids. The V gene lost 6 bases and the J gene lost 5 bases, with 17 bases spanning the gap.

The rearrangement uses TRBV13 and TRBJ1-1, with 11 bases aligning to TRBD1. Per germline, CDR1 PRHDT and CDR2 FYEKMQ (reference sequence). The CDR3 has 14 amino acids. J gave up 8 bases and V 4 bases, and 6 bases lay outside the gene matches. Here the CDR3 DNA reads TGTGCCAGCAGCTCCGGACAGGGGGCATCGGAAGCTTTCTTT. Encoded protein: CASSSGQGASEAFF.

The chain employs TRBV27 and TRBJ1-1; 9 bases map to TRBD1. The junction had 9 bases not matched to a gene; V was cut back by 6 bases and J by 4 bases. The V gene's germline CDR1 is MNHEY and CDR2 SMNVEV (reference sequence). CDR3 length: 15 residues. The CDR3 loop reads CASSSIQGAVTEAFF. The CDR3 nucleotides read TGTGCCAGCAGCTCAATACAGGGGGCGGTCACTGAAGCTTTCTTT.

This clone was counted between two and nine times. This chain links TRBV27 with TRBJ1-2; 9 bases line up with TRBD1. The CDR3 covers 13 residues. V lost 5 bases and J lost 7; bases outside the gene matches: 5. The germline V gene encodes CDR1 MNHEY and CDR2 SMNVEV (reference sequence). The CDR3 DNA follows: TGTGCCAGCAGTCTGACAGGGGGAATTGGCTACACCTTC. Its protein is CASSLTGGIGYTF.

The V gene is TRBV9, the J gene TRBJ1-3, with D perhaps TRBD1 (5 bases). From germline, CDR1 is SGDLS and CDR2 YYNGEE. There are 16 residues in the CDR3. V lost 2 bases, J lost 0 bases, and 12 bases lay in between. CDR3 amino acids: CASSVIDRVSGNTIYF. CDR3 DNA sequence: TGTGCCAGCAGCGTTATAGACAGAGTCTCTGGAAACACCATATATTTT. The entire variable domain, with the rest obtained from reference TRBV9 and TRBJ1-3, is as follows: DSGVTQTPKHLITATGQRVTLRCSPRSGDLSVYWYQQSLDQGLQFLIQYYNGEERAKGNILERFSAQQFPDLHSELNLSSLELGDSALYFCASSVIDRVSGNTIYFGEGSWLTVV.

In DNA, the CDR3 is TGTGCCATCAGTGAAAGCGGGGGGGCTGGAGATACGCAGTATTTT. This encodes CAISESGGAGDTQYF. The J gene is TRBJ2-3, the V gene TRBV10-3, with 10 bases matching TRBD2. The CDR3 runs to 15 residues. Germline assignment: CDR1 ENHRY and CDR2 SYGVKD. V was pared by 3 bases and J by 5 bases, with 5 bases of the junction left unmatched.

Remarks on this clone: Other DNA sequences of this sample code for an identical CDR3. This chain connects TRBV30 to TRBJ2-3; D is possibly TRBD1 (5 bases). Germline CDR1 reads GTSNPN; CDR2 reads SVGIG (reference sequence). The length of the CDR3 is 12 residues. The V gene lost 0 bases and the J gene lost 6 bases, with 7 bases spanning the gap. CDR3 nucleotide sequence: TGTGCCTGGAGTGTATCAGGGGATACGCAGTATTTT. It yields the protein CAWSVSGDTQYF.

V and J are TRBV30 and TRBJ1-5; D might be TRBD1 (5 bases). This CDR3 is built from 15 residues. V gave up 1 base and J gave up 1 base, with 11 bases separating them. Germline V CDR1 and CDR2: GTSNPN, SVGIG (reference sequence). The CDR3 loop is CAWSELPGSNQPQHF. In nucleotides, the CDR3 is TGTGCCTGGAGTGAACTCCCAGGGAGCAATCAGCCCCAGCATTTT.

This chain connects TRBV12-3 or TRBV12-4 to TRBJ1-2; D remains ambiguous. There are 12 residues in the CDR3. V shed 3 bases and J shed 7 bases, with 9 bases lying between them. CDR3 loop: CASSFRAGGYTF. The CDR3, as DNA: TGTGCCAGCAGTTTCCGGGCGGGTGGCTACACCTTC.

The genes are TRBV6-5 and TRBJ2-2, with TRBD1 as a possible D gene (5 bases). CDR3 length equals 16 residues. V was pared by 0 bases and J by 3 bases, with 11 bases between. Germline lookup yields CDR1 MNHEY and CDR2 SVGAGI. CDR3 DNA: TGTGCCAGCAGTTACTCGTCGCAGGGTGACACCGGGGAGCTGTTTTTT. Amino acid sequence: CASSYSSQGDTGELFF.

The rearrangement links TRBV5-1 to TRBJ2-7; 11 bases line up with TRBD2. The V segment lost 2 bases and the J segment 0 bases; nucleotides outside the gene matches: 7. The CDR3 loop spans 17 amino acids. In germline, CDR1 is SGHRS, CDR2 YFSETQ. This chain's CDR3 is CASSLSPGLADSYEQYF. The CDR3 bases are TGCGCCAGCAGCTTATCTCCGGGACTAGCGGACTCCTACGAGCAGTACTTC.

The chain is built from TRBV6-5 and TRBJ2-7; D perhaps matches TRBD1 (5 bases). The CDR3 is made up of 13 amino acids. Trimming left V 0 bases short and J 6 bases short, with 9 bases between. Germline CDR1 is MNHEY and CDR2 is SVGAGI. The CDR3 DNA reads as TGTGCCAGCAGTTACTCGGACACAAGCGAGCAGTACTTC. Translation gives CASSYSDTSEQYF.

This rearrangement joins TRBV27 to TRBJ1-1; unclear D gene. The CDR3 spans 13 residues. CDR1 is MNHEY and CDR2 is SMNVEV in the germline V gene (reference sequence). V gave up 2 bases and J gave up 3 bases, with 7 bases separating them. The CDR3 region has the DNA TGTGCCAGCAGTTTAGCAGTCTACACTGAAGCTTTCTTT. Residues: CASSLAVYTEAFF.